The rows below give T cell receptor beta chains drawn from one sample of a study of post-analysis software for immune sequencing data. TCRdb independently ran MiXCR on the PCR reads; one entry per CDR3 protein. The sample yields 740,000 or so distinct CDR3 sequences, roughly 50% seen once. Sequencing used blood. The receptor source for this set is a girl under 18 with multiple sclerosis. The CDR3 runs from the conserved cysteine through the conserved F or W. The order of the fields is clone size, V gene, J gene, D gene, CDR3 protein, CDR3 DNA. The D gene is left open where the match is weak. For some rows the clone size is stated as once, few or many, or as a class when expanded; others skip it.

clone_size: -
v_call: TRBV5-6
j_call: TRBJ2-2
d_call: -
cdr3_aa: CASSLGYGRPNTGELFF
cdr3_nt: TGTGCCAGCAGCTTGGGCTATGGGAGGCCGAACACCGGGGAGCTGTTTTTT

clone_size: once
v_call: TRBV30
j_call: TRBJ2-1
d_call: -
cdr3_aa: CAWSAEGAFKFF
cdr3_nt: TGTGCCTGGAGTGCCGAAGGGGCCTTTAAGTTCTTC

clone_size: -
v_call: TRBV12-3/TRBV12-4
j_call: TRBJ1-5
d_call: -
cdr3_aa: CASSVGLGLSGQPQHF
cdr3_nt: TGTGCCAGCAGTGTCGGTTTAGGGTTGAGTGGCCAGCCCCAGCATTTT

clone_size: few
v_call: TRBV9
j_call: TRBJ1-2
d_call: -
cdr3_aa: CASSGRDWSNYGYTF
cdr3_nt: TGTGCCAGCAGCGGGAGGGATTGGAGTAACTATGGCTACACCTTC

clone_size: -
v_call: TRBV7-9
j_call: TRBJ2-1
d_call: TRBD2
cdr3_aa: CASSPSGRARNEQFF
cdr3_nt: TGTGCCAGCAGCCCGAGCGGGAGGGCCAGGAATGAGCAGTTCTTC

clone_size: few
v_call: TRBV11-2
j_call: TRBJ2-5
d_call: -
cdr3_aa: CASSSRVMETQYF
cdr3_nt: TGTGCCAGCAGCTCGAGGGTTATGGAGACCCAGTACTTC

clone_size: -
v_call: TRBV29-1
j_call: TRBJ2-1
d_call: -
cdr3_aa: CSVAHRGNEQFF
cdr3_nt: TGCAGCGTCGCTCATAGGGGGAATGAGCAGTTCTTC

clone_size: -
v_call: TRBV3-1
j_call: TRBJ2-5
d_call: -
cdr3_aa: CASSQGLGAGKRETQYF
cdr3_nt: TGTGCCAGCAGCCAAGGTCTGGGTGCGGGGAAGAGGGAGACCCAGTACTTC

clone_size: -
v_call: TRBV20-1
j_call: TRBJ1-1
d_call: -
cdr3_aa: CSAREDSGGTEAFF
cdr3_nt: TGCAGTGCTAGAGAGGACAGCGGAGGGACTGAAGCTTTCTTT

clone_size: -
v_call: TRBV12-3/TRBV12-4
j_call: TRBJ2-7
d_call: -
cdr3_aa: CASSPHRVTYEQYF
cdr3_nt: TGTGCCAGCAGTCCCCACAGGGTCACCTACGAGCAGTACTTC

clone_size: -
v_call: TRBV12-3/TRBV12-4
j_call: TRBJ2-1
d_call: TRBD2
cdr3_aa: CASSLAFRVGGRDEQFF
cdr3_nt: TGTGCCAGCAGTTTAGCCTTCCGAGTGGGAGGGAGAGATGAGCAGTTCTTC

clone_size: few
v_call: TRBV5-1
j_call: TRBJ2-7
d_call: TRBD2
cdr3_aa: CASSTTGGDEQYF
cdr3_nt: TGCGCCAGCAGCACCACTGGGGGGGACGAGCAGTACTTC

clone_size: -
v_call: TRBV20-1
j_call: TRBJ2-7
d_call: -
cdr3_aa: CSAARGALTYEQYF
cdr3_nt: TGCAGTGCTGCGAGGGGCGCGTTAACCTACGAGCAGTACTTC

clone_size: -
v_call: TRBV29-1
j_call: TRBJ2-3
d_call: -
cdr3_aa: CSVAPPNKWGDTQYF
cdr3_nt: TGCAGCGTTGCGCCCCCAAATAAGTGGGGGGATACGCAGTATTTT

clone_size: -
v_call: TRBV7-3
j_call: TRBJ2-7
d_call: TRBD2
cdr3_aa: CASSLTLAGGDEQYF
cdr3_nt: TGTGCCAGCAGCTTAACCCTAGCGGGAGGGGACGAGCAGTACTTC

clone_size: -
v_call: TRBV20-1
j_call: TRBJ2-3
d_call: TRBD2
cdr3_aa: CSASGLAGSYTDTQYF
cdr3_nt: TGCAGTGCTAGTGGACTAGCGGGATCCTACACAGATACGCAGTATTTT

clone_size: few
v_call: TRBV20-1
j_call: TRBJ2-1
d_call: TRBD2
cdr3_aa: CSATISGGHSYNEQFF
cdr3_nt: TGCAGTGCTACTATTAGCGGGGGACACTCCTACAATGAGCAGTTCTTC

clone_size: few
v_call: TRBV10-1
j_call: TRBJ1-1
d_call: -
cdr3_aa: CASSGKLNTEAFF
cdr3_nt: TGCGCCAGCAGTGGTAAGCTGAACACTGAAGCTTTCTTT

clone_size: few
v_call: TRBV7-3
j_call: TRBJ1-1
d_call: -
cdr3_aa: CASSPGLSGRDTEAFF
cdr3_nt: TGTGCCAGCAGCCCCGGGTTATCAGGGAGGGACACTGAAGCTTTCTTT

clone_size: -
v_call: TRBV7-6
j_call: TRBJ2-1
d_call: -
cdr3_aa: CASSFTPLAAQRKTSYNEQFF
cdr3_nt: TGTGCCAGCAGCTTCACCCCCTTAGCGGCCCAGAGAAAAACATCCTACAATGAGCAGTTCTTC

clone_size: many
v_call: TRBV6-2/TRBV6-3
j_call: TRBJ2-7
d_call: -
cdr3_aa: CASRRSYEQYF
cdr3_nt: TGTGCCAGCAGGCGCAGCTACGAGCAGTACTTC

clone_size: -
v_call: TRBV6-5
j_call: TRBJ2-2
d_call: TRBD1
cdr3_aa: CASLQGAGTGELFF
cdr3_nt: TGTGCCAGCCTACAGGGGGCAGGGACCGGGGAGCTGTTTTTT

clone_size: -
v_call: TRBV12-3/TRBV12-4
j_call: TRBJ2-7
d_call: TRBD2
cdr3_aa: CASSSGLAGVPYEQYF
cdr3_nt: TGTGCCAGCAGTTCCGGACTAGCGGGAGTCCCCTACGAGCAGTACTTC

clone_size: -
v_call: TRBV12-3/TRBV12-4
j_call: TRBJ2-5
d_call: -
cdr3_aa: CASSARTAGETQYF
cdr3_nt: TGTGCCAGCAGTGCTAGGACAGCGGGAGAGACCCAGTACTTC

clone_size: -
v_call: TRBV29-1
j_call: TRBJ1-1
d_call: TRBD1
cdr3_aa: CSVENLQGPNTEAFF
cdr3_nt: TGCAGCGTTGAAAACTTACAGGGGCCGAACACTGAAGCTTTCTTT

clone_size: -
v_call: TRBV4-1
j_call: TRBJ2-7
d_call: TRBD2
cdr3_aa: CASSHRLAGVAYEQYF
cdr3_nt: TGCGCCAGCAGCCACAGACTAGCGGGAGTCGCCTACGAGCAGTACTTC

clone_size: -
v_call: TRBV29-1
j_call: TRBJ2-5
d_call: -
cdr3_aa: CSVEDGGYPYF
cdr3_nt: TGCAGCGTTGAAGATGGCGGGTACCCGTACTTC

clone_size: -
v_call: TRBV2
j_call: TRBJ1-6
d_call: -
cdr3_aa: CASSGGRDYNSPLHF
cdr3_nt: TGTGCCAGCAGTGGGGGGCGAGACTATAATTCACCCCTCCACTTT

clone_size: -
v_call: TRBV20-1
j_call: TRBJ2-5
d_call: TRBD2
cdr3_aa: CSARSTSGMYQETQYF
cdr3_nt: TGCAGTGCTAGATCGACTAGCGGGATGTACCAAGAGACCCAGTACTTC

clone_size: -
v_call: TRBV5-5
j_call: TRBJ2-5
d_call: -
cdr3_aa: CASSLIERSPLETQYF
cdr3_nt: TGTGCCAGCAGCTTGATAGAACGGTCCCCTTTAGAGACCCAGTACTTC

clone_size: few
v_call: TRBV27
j_call: TRBJ2-6
d_call: -
cdr3_aa: CASSLWRGTGANVLTF
cdr3_nt: TGTGCCAGCAGTTTATGGAGGGGTACTGGGGCCAACGTCCTGACTTTC

clone_size: few
v_call: TRBV5-6
j_call: TRBJ2-1
d_call: -
cdr3_aa: CASRDGRYNEQFF
cdr3_nt: TGTGCCAGCAGGGACGGACGTTACAATGAGCAGTTCTTC

clone_size: -
v_call: TRBV20-1
j_call: TRBJ1-2
d_call: -
cdr3_aa: CSATPWGEGGYTF
cdr3_nt: TGCAGTGCCACCCCATGGGGGGAGGGAGGCTACACCTTC

clone_size: once
v_call: TRBV9
j_call: TRBJ2-1
d_call: -
cdr3_aa: CASSVVANNEQFF
cdr3_nt: TGTGCCAGCAGCGTAGTTGCGAACAATGAGCAGTTCTTC

clone_size: -
v_call: TRBV20-1
j_call: TRBJ2-5
d_call: TRBD1
cdr3_aa: CSAAKTGFQETQYF
cdr3_nt: TGCAGTGCTGCCAAGACAGGGTTCCAAGAGACCCAGTACTTC